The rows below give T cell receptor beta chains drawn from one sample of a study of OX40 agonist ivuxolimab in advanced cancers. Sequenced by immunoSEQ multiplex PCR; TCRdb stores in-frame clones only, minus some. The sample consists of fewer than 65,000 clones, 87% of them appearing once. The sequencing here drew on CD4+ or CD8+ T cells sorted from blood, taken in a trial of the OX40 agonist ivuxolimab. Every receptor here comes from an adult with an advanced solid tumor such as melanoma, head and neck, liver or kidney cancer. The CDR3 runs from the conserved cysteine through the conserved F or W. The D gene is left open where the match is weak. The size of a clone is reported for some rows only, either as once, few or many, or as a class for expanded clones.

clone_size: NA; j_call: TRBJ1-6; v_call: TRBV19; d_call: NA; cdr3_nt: TGTGCCAGTACCCCGAAACGGGGCGTCCGGAGCTCCTATAATTCACCCCTCCACTTT; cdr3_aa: CASTPKRGVRSSYNSPLHF
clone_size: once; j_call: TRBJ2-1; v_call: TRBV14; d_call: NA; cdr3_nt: TGTGCCAGCAGCCAAGGGTTTTCTGAGCAGTTCTTC; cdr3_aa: CASSQGFSEQFF
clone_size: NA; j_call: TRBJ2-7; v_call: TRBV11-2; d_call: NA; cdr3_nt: TGTGCCAGCAGCTTACCTTTTTCCTACGAGCAGTACTTC; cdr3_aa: CASSLPFSYEQYF
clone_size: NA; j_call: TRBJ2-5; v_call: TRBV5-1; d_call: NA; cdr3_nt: TGCGCCAGCAGCTTAGAAGAGACCCAGTACTTC; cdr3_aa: CASSLEETQYF
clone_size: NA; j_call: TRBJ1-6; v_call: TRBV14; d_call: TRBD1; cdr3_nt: TGTGCCAGCAGCCAAGCCTCGAGGACAGGGGTAAATTCACCCCTCCACTTT; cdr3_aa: CASSQASRTGVNSPLHF
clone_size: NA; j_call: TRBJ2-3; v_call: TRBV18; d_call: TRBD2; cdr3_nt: TGTGCCAGCTCACCACCAGCGGGAGTTGATACGCAGTATTTT; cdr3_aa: CASSPPAGVDTQYF
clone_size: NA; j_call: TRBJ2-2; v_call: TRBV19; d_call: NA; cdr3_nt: TGTGCCAGTAGTATGGGCTGGGGGACGTACACCGGGGAGCTGTTTTTT; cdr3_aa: CASSMGWGTYTGELFF
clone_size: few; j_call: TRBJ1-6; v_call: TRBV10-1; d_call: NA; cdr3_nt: TGCGCCAGCAGTGCCAGCCTTAATTCACCCCTCCACTTT; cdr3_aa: CASSASLNSPLHF
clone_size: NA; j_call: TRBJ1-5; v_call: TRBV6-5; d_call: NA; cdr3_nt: TGTGCCAGCAGTTACTCGACTGATCAGCCCCAGCATTTT; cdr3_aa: CASSYSTDQPQHF
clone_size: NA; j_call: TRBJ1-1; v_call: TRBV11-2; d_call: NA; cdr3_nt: TGTGCCAGCAGCCGCTCTAGAGGGGGTGAAGCTTTCTTT; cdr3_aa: CASSRSRGGEAFF
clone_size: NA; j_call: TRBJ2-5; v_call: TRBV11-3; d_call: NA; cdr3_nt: TGTGCCAGCAGCCCCGGCCGGGGGTTTGAGACCCAGTACTTC; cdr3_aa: CASSPGRGFETQYF
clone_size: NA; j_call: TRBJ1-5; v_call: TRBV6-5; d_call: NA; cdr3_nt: TGTGCCAGCAGTAAGGGGACTCAGCCCCAGCATTTT; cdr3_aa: CASSKGTQPQHF
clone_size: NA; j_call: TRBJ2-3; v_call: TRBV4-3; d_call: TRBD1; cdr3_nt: TGCGCCAGCAGCCAAGGGGACAGGGATGCAGATACGCAGTATTTT; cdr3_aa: CASSQGDRDADTQYF
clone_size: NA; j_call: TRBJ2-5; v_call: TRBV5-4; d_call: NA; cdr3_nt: TGTGCCAGCAGCTCCGCGCGTGGGACCGCAAATCAAGAGACCCAGTACTTC; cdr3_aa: CASSSARGTANQETQYF
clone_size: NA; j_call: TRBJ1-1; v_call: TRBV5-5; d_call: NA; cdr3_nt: TGTGCCAGCAGCACGACGGGGGGAACTGAAGCTTTCTTT; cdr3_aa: CASSTTGGTEAFF
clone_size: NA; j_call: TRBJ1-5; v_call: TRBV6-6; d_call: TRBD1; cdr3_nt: TGTGCCAGCCGACAGGGAAATCAGCCCCAGCATTTT; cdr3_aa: CASRQGNQPQHF
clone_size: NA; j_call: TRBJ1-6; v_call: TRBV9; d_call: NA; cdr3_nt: TGTGCCAGCAGCTCTACCCCGAGGGGACTCTCACCCCTCCACTTT; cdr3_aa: CASSSTPRGLSPLHF
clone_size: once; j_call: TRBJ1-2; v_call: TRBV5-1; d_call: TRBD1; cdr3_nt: TGCGCCAGCAGCGGATGGACAGGGCCTAACTATGGCTACACCTTC; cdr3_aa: CASSGWTGPNYGYTF
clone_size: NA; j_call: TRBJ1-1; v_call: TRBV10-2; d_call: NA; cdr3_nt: TGCGCCAGCAGCGCGGACAGTGAAGCTTTCTTT; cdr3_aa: CASSADSEAFF
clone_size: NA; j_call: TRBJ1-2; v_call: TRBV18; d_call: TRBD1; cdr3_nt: TGTGCCAGCTCACCTCAGACAGGGTTTGGCTACACCTTC; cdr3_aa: CASSPQTGFGYTF
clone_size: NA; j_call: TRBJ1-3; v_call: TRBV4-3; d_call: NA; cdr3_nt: TGCGCCAGCAGCCGTACCTCGGGCGGGGGCTCTGGAAACACCATATATTTT; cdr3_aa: CASSRTSGGGSGNTIYF
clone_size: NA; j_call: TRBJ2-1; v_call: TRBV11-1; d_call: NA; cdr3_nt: TGTGCCAGCAGCTTAGTGGCGACCAGCTCCTACAATGAGCAGTTCTTC; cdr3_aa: CASSLVATSSYNEQFF
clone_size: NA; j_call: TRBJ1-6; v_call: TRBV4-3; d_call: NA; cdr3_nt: TGCGCCAGCAGCCAAGAATCCCTGGGATATAATTCACCCCTCCACTTT; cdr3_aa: CASSQESLGYNSPLHF
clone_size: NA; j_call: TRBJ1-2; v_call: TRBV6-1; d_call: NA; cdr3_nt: TGTGCCAGCAGTGAAGTAGGAGATAGCTATGGCTACACCTTC; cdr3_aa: CASSEVGDSYGYTF
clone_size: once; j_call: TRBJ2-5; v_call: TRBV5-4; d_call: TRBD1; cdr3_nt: TGTGCCAGCAGCCTCGGACAGGCCCAAGAGACCCAGTACTTC; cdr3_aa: CASSLGQAQETQYF
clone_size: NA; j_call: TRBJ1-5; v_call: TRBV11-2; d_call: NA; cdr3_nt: TGTGCCAGCAGCTTAGTCGGGGGCAATCAGCCCCAGCATTTT; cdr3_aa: CASSLVGGNQPQHF
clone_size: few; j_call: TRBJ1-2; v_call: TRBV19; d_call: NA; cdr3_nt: TGTGCCAGTAGTATAGTTGGGCAGGGTCCGGGCTACACCTTC; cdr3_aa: CASSIVGQGPGYTF
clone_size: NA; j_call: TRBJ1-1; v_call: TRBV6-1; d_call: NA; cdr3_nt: TGTGCCAGCAGCCTGGACCAGAACACTGAAGCTTTCTTT; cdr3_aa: CASSLDQNTEAFF
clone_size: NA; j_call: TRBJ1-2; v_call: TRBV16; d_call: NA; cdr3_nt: TGTGCCAGCAGCCAAAACGCATATGGCTACACCTTC; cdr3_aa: CASSQNAYGYTF
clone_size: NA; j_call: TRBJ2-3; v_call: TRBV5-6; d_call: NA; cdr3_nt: TGTGCCAGCAGTCTGTGGACGTCCCATGGGTTGGATACGCAGTATTTT; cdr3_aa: CASSLWTSHGLDTQYF
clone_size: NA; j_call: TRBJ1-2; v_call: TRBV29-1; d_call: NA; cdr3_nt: TGCAGCGTTTCTGGGGCAGGCGGGGGCTATGGCTACACCTTC; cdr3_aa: CSVSGAGGGYGYTF
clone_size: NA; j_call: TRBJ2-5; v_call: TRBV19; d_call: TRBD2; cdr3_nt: TGTGCCAGTAGTATGGGACTAGCGCGGGTCGGAGAGACCCAGTACTTC; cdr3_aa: CASSMGLARVGETQYF
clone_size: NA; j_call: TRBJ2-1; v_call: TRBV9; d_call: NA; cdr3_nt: TGTGCCAGCAGCGACTCGGCGTACAATGAGCAGTTCTTC; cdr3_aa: CASSDSAYNEQFF
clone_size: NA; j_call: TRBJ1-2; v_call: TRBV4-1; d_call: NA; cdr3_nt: TGCGCCAGCAGCCAAGATCCGGGGCTTCTGGGTGGCTACACCTTC; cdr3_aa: CASSQDPGLLGGYTF
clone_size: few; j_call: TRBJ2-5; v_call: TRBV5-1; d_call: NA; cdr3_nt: TGCGCCAGCAGCTTGGGAGCAGGGAGTAAGGTCGGCCAAGAGACCCAGTACTTC; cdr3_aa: CASSLGAGSKVGQETQYF
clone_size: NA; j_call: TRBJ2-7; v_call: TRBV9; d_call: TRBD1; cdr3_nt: TGTGCCAGCAGCGTGGGACCAGGGGGCGAGCAGTACTTC; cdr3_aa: CASSVGPGGEQYF
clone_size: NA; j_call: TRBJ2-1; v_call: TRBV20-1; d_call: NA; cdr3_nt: TGCAGTCCACTAGTTGGGCTCGGGGAGTTCTTC; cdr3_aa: CSPLVGLGEFF
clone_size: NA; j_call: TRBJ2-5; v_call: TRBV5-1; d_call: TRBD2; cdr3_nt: TGCGCCAGCAGCAGAACCCCCACCGGGACTAGTGAAGAGACCCAGTACTTC; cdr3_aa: CASSRTPTGTSEETQYF
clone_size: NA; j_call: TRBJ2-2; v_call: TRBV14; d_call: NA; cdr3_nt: TGTGCCAGCAGCCTCCTGACCTACACCGGGGAGCTGTTTTTT; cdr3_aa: CASSLLTYTGELFF
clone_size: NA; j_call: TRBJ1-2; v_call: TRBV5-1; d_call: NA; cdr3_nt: TGCGCCAGCAGCTTGAGTGGGAGGGAAGGCGGCTACACCTTC; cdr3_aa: CASSLSGREGGYTF
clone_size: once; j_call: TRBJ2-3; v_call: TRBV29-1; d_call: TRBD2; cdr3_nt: TGCAGCGTTGATACTAGCGGGAGGGCCACAGATACGCAGTATTTT; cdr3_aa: CSVDTSGRATDTQYF
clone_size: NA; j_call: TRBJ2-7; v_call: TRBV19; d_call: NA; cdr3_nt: TGTGCCAGCCTTTCTCCAGCCTCCTACGAGCAGTACTTC; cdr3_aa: CASLSPASYEQYF
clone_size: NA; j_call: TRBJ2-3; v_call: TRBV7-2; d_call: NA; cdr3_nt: TGTGCCAGCAGCCTCCAACGGACAGTCATCACAGATACGCAGTATTTT; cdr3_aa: CASSLQRTVITDTQYF
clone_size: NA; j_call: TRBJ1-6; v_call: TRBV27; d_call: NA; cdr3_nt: TGTGCCAGCAGTTTATTTTCGCCGGGGGCCGTTAATTCACCCCTCCACTTT; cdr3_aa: CASSLFSPGAVNSPLHF
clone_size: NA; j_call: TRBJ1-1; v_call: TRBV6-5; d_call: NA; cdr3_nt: TGTGCCAGCAGTGCCCGGGCCCTGGACACTGAAGCTTTCTTT; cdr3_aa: CASSARALDTEAFF
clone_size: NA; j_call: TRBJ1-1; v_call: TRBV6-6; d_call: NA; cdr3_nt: TGTGCCAGCAGTTACGCGGAGAACACTGAAGCTTTCTTT; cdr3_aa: CASSYAENTEAFF
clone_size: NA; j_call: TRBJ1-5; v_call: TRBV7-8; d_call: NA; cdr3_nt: TGTGCCAGCAGCTTAGAGGTGGGGAGGCAGCCCCAGCATTTT; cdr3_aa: CASSLEVGRQPQHF
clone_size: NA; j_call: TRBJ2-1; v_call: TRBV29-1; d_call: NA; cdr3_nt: TGCAGCGTTGATTCCCCGGGCAATGAGCAGTTCTTC; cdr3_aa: CSVDSPGNEQFF